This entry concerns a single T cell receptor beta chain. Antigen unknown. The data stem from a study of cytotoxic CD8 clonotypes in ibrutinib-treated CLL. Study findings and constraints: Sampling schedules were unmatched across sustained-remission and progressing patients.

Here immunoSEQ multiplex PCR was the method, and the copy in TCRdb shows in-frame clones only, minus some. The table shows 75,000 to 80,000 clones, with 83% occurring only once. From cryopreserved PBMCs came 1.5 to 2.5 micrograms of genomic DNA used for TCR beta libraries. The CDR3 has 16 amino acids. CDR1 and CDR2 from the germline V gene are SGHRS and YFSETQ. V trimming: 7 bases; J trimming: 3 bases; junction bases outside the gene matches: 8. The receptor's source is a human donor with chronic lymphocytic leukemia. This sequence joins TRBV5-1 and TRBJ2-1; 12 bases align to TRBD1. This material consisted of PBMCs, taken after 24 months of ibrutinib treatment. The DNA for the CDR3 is TGCGCCAGCCGGGACAGGGGGCCCTACGACTACAATGAGCAGTTCTTC. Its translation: CASRDRGPYDYNEQFF.